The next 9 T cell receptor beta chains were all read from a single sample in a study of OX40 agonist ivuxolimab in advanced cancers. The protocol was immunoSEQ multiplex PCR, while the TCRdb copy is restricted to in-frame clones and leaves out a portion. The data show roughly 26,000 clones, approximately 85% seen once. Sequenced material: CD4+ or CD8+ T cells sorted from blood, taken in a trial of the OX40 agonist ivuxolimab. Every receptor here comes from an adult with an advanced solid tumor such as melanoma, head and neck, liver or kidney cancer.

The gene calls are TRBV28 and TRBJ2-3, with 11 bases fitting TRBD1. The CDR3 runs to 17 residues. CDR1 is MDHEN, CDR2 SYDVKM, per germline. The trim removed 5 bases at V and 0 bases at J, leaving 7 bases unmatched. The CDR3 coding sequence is TGTGCCAGCAGTCCCCTTGGACAGGGGGCAAGCACAGATACGCAGTATTTT. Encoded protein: CASSPLGQGASTDTQYF.

CDR3 DNA: TGTGCCAGCAGTCTTCTGAAGTCTAGCAATGAGCAGTTCTTC. Its translation is CASSLLKSSNEQFF. This rearrangement joins TRBV28 to TRBJ2-1; D not certain. In germline, CDR1 is MDHEN, CDR2 SYDVKM. CDR3 length: 14 amino acids. V was shortened by 5 bases and J by 6 bases, with 14 bases between the two germline ends. The variable domain in full, completed from reference TRBV28 and TRBJ2-1, reads DVKVTQSSRYLVKRTGEKVFLECVQDMDHENMFWYRQDPGLGLRLIYFSYDVKMKEKGDIPEGYSVSREKKERFSLILESASTNQTSMYLCASSLLKSSNEQFFGPGTRLTVL.

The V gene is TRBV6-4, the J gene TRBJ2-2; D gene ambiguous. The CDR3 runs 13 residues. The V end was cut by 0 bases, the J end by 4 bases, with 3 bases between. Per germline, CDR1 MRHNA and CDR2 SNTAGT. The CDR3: CASSDSTTGELFF. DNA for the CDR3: TGTGCCAGCAGTGACTCGACCACCGGGGAGCTGTTTTTT.

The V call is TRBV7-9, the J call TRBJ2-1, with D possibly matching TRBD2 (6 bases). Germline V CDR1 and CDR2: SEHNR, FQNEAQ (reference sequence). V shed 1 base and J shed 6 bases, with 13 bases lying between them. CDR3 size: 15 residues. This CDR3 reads CASSLGGRTINEQFF. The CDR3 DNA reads TGTGCCAGCAGCTTAGGAGGTCGGACTATCAATGAGCAGTTCTTC.

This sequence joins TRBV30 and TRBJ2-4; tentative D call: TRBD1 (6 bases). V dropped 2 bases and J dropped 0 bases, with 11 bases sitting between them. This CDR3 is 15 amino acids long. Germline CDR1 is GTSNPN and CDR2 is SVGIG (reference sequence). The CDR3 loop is CAWSITGSAKNIQYF. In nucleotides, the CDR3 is TGTGCCTGGAGTATTACAGGGTCAGCCAAAAACATTCAGTACTTC.

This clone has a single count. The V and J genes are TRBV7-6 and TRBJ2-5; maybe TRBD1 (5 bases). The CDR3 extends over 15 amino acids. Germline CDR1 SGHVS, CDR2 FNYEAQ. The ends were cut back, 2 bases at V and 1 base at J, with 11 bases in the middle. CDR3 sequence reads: CASSLIGAVQETQYF. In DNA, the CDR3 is TGTGCCAGCAGCTTAATAGGGGCAGTCCAAGAGACCCAGTACTTC. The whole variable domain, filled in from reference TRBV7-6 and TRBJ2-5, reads GAGVSQSPRYKVTKRGQDVALRCDPISGHVSLYWYRQALGQGPEFLTYFNYEAQQDKSGLPNDRFSAERPEGSISTLTIQRTEQRDSAMYRCASSLIGAVQETQYFGPGTRLLVL.

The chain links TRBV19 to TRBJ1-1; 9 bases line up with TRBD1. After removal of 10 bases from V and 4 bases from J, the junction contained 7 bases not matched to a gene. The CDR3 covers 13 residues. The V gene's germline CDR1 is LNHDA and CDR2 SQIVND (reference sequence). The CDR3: CATNRGPSTEAFF. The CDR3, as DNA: TGTGCCACGAACAGGGGGCCCAGCACTGAAGCTTTCTTT. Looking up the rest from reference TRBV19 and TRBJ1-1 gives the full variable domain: DGGITQSPKYLFRKEGQNVTLSCEQNLNHDAMYWYRQDPGQGLRLIYYSQIVNDFQKGDIAEGYSVSREKKESFPLTVTSAQKNPTAFYLCATNRGPSTEAFFGQGTRLTVV.

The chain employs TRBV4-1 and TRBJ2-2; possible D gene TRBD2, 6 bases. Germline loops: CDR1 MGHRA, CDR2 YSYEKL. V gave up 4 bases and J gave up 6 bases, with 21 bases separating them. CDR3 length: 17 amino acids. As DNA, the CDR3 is TGCGCCAGCAGCCTCTTAACGGAGGGCCCGGAATCCGGGGAGCTGTTTTTT. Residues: CASSLLTEGPESGELFF.

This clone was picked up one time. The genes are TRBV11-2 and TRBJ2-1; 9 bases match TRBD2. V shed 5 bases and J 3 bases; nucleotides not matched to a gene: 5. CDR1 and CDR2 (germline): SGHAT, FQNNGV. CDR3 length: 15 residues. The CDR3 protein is CASSQGLAIYNEQFF. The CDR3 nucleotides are TGTGCCAGCAGCCAGGGACTAGCCATCTACAATGAGCAGTTCTTC.